This T cell receptor (beta chain) was retrieved from a study of blood T cell repertoires in COVID-19 (dated by TCRdb to about 2020). Regarding the research as a whole: Samples from collaborators originated in the United States, Italy and Spain and spanned both the acute and convalescent phases of COVID-19. The prospective study material was composed of cDNA or gDNA derived from T cells, B-cell-depleted T cells, or PBMCs. Deeply sampled blood TCRbeta repertoires from subjects exposed to, actively infected with, or recovered from COVID-19 were included in the dataset. The repertoires were released in a freely available public database intended as a resource for research on the immune response to SARS-CoV-2. Samples were obtained from the ongoing ImmuneRACE study (first 160 participants) and from some 1,200 subjects provided by 6 global collaborators. Sample metadata almost always included a de-identified subject ID, COVID-19 status, age in years and sex. Where available, HLA class I and class II types were taken from metadata supplied by the sample provider and were not determined by assay-based typing. Points the paper makes about the study in general: The quantity of clinical and demographic metadata differed by source and by participant and was supplied without curation.

The CDR3 numbers 14 residues from cysteine through phenylalanine. Here the CDR3 DNA is all that survives: 42 bases in frame from base 1. CDR1 and CDR2 are drawn from the germline V gene: ENHRY, SYGVKD. V is pruned by 6 bases and J by 3 bases, leaving 3 bases of the junction without a gene match. TCRbeta CDR3 regions were amplified from genomic DNA by means of the immunoSEQ Assay, a bias-controlled multiplex PCR. The original methods were these. Nucleated cell counts per sample were estimated from amplification of reference gene primers within the assay. To quantify the absolute abundance of each unique TCRbeta CDR3 rearrangement, sequence reads were collapsed and filtered. For each sample, productive Simpson clonality was calculated by taking the square root of Simpson's diversity index across productive rearrangements. In TCRdb, the immuneACCESS table is reduced to in-frame sequences with V and J assigned. These tables do not hold every clone; where another copy was compared, an unresolved V gene accounts for under half, and the others remain unexplained. V, J and clone size derive from that table, while D and trimming were established from the DNA sequence. Across this sample there are around 70,000 clones, with about 88% seen only once. Approximately 1.5% of the sample is taken by the ten largest.

Whole blood was collected in K2EDTA tubes by collaborating institutions according to the institutions' own protocols. Collaborator samples were shipped for TCRbeta analysis as frozen whole blood, isolated PBMCs, or DNA extracted from either sample type. Regarding this clone: It has no known antigen specificity. No base quality values were provided; no much bigger clone lies one nucleotide off.

The source material was peripheral blood. This TCR came from a man aged 45-65 years with acute or convalescent COVID-19. This receptor chain uses TRBV10-3 and TRBJ2-3; 10 bases in the junction line up with TRBD1. The CDR3 here reads CAIRGTGVTDTQYF. The sequenced DNA: TGTGCCATCAGGGGGACAGGGGTGACAGATACGCAGTATTTT.